The TCR beta chain under discussion was sequenced for a study of graft-versus-host responses after intestinal transplantation. Whole-study results and caveats: Declining HvG levels early post-transplant were linked to peak circulating GvH clone levels.

This table comes from immunoSEQ multiplex PCR, and its TCRdb copy is limited to in-frame clones, with some not included. This sample carries about 15,000 clones, roughly two thirds of them seen once, and the ten largest clones take approximately 10%. With 5 bases removed from V and 1 base from J, the gap between germline ends came to 12 bases. Germline V lookup: CDR1 SGHNT, CDR2 YENEEA. The CDR3 length is 14 residues. On this clone itself: Its antigen remains unknown.

Intraepithelial and lamina propria lymphocytes were released after the graft tissue was processed. The sequences come from ileum tissue, collected approximately 670 days after intestinal transplantation. The chain employs TRBV11-3 and TRBJ2-7; D remains unclear. This clonotype originated in a human patient who received an intestinal transplant, so some T cells may come from the graft donor. DNA for the CDR3: TGTGCCAGCAGCGACTGGCCTCCGTCCTACGAGCAGTACTTC. Protein sequence: CASSDWPPSYEQYF.